Below, 3 T cell receptor beta chains from the same sample are listed, as sequenced in a study of cytomegalovirus exposure and HLA in healthy donors. PCR involved 60 Vbeta and 13 Jbeta primers. The repertoire was sequenced with immunoSEQ multiplex PCR; TCRdb's copy has only in-frame clones and lacks some. The sample includes 95,000 to 150,000 clones. The sequenced sample consisted of PBMCs. The source of these receptors is a man younger than 30 in good health and CMV-seronegative.

The chain combines TRBV11-2 with TRBJ2-3; D is ambiguous. The CDR3 loop spans 15 amino acids. Germline CDR1 and CDR2: SGHAT and FQNNGV. Trimming shortened V by 4 bases and J by 0 bases, and 11 bases separated the two germline ends. The CDR3 coding sequence is TGTGCCAGCAGCTCCCCACGGGTTAGCACAGATACGCAGTATTTT. Its protein product is CASSSPRVSTDTQYF.

This rearrangement joins TRBV11-2 to TRBJ2-3; D unclear. The germline V gene has CDR1 SGHAT and CDR2 FQNNGV. V was cut by 0 bases and J by 2 bases, with 6 bases left in between. CDR3 length equals 14 residues. The CDR3 bases are TGTGCCAGCAGCTTAGATCGGTACACAGATACGCAGTATTTT. It yields the protein CASSLDRYTDTQYF.

V and J are TRBV7-9 and TRBJ1-5; a weak D match, TRBD1 (5 bases). The V gene lost 3 bases and the J gene lost 7 bases, with 22 bases spanning the gap. CDR1 SEHNR and CDR2 FQNEAQ come from the germline V gene (reference sequence). The CDR3 is 17 amino acids. The CDR3 nucleotides read TGTGCCAGCAGCTTTAGTCCACGAACGGGCAGGGTGCAGCCCCAGCATTTT. Translating it yields CASSFSPRTGRVQPQHF.